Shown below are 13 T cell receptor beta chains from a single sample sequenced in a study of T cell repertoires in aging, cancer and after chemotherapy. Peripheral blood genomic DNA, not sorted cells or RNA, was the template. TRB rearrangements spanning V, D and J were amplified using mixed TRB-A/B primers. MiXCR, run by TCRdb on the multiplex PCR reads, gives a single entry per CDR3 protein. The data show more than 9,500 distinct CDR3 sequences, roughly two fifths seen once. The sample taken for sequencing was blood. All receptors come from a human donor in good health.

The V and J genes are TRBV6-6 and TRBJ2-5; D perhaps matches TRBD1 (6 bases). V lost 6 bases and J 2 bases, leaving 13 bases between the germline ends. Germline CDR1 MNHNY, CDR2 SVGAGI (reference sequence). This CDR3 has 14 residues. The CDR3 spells CASSPGDRQETQYF. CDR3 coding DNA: TGTGCCAGCAGCCCAGGGGATCGACAAGAGACCCAGTACTTC.

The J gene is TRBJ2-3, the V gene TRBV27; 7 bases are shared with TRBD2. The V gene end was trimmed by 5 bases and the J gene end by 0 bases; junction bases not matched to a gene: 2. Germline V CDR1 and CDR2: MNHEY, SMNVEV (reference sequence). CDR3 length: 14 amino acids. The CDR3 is CASSNSGSTDTQYF. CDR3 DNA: TGTGCCAGCAGTAATAGCGGGAGCACAGATACGCAGTATTTT.

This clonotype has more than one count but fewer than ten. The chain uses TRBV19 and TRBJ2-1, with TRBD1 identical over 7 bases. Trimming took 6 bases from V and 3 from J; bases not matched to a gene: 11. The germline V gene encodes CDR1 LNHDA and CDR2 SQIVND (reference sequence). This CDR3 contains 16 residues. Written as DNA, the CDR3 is TGTGCCAGTAGCACAGGGGCCCCATCCCGCTACAATGAGCAGTTCTTC. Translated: CASSTGAPSRYNEQFF. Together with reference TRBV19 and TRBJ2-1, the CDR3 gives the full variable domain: DGGITQSPKYLFRKEGQNVTLSCEQNLNHDAMYWYRQDPGQGLRLIYYSQIVNDFQKGDIAEGYSVSREKKESFPLTVTSAQKNPTAFYLCASSTGAPSRYNEQFFGPGTRLTVL.

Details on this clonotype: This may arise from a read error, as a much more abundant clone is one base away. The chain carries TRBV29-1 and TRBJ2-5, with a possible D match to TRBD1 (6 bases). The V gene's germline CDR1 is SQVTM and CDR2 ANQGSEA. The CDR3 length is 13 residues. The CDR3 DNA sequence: TGCAGAGTTGATCCAGGGGTCCAAGAGACCCAGTACTTC. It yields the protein CRVDPGVQETQYF.

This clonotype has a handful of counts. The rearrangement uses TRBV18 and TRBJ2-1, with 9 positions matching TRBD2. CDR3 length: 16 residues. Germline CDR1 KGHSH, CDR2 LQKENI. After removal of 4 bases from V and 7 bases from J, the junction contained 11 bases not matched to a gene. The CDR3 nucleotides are TGTGCCAGCTCACAATCCACTAGCGGGCTTCAAAATGAGCAGTTCTTC. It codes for CASSQSTSGLQNEQFF.

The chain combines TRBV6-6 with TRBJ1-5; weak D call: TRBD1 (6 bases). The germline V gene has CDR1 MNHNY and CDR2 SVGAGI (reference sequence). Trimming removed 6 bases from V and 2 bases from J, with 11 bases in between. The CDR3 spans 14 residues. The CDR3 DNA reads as TGTGCCAGCAGCTCGAGACAGGGCAATCAGCCCCAGCATTTT. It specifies CASSSRQGNQPQHF.

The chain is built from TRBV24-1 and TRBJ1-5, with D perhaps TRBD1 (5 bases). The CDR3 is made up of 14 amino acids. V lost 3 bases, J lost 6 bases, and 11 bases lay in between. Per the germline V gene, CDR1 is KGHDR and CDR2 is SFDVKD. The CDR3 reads CATSDARAGQPQHF. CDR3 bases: TGTGCCACCAGTGATGCCAGGGCCGGTCAGCCCCAGCATTTT.

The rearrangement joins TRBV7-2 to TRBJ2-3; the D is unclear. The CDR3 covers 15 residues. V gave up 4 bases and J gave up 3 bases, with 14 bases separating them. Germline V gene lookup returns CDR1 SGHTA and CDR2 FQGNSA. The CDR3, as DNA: TGTGCCAGCAGCTCAAGTCCCATTAGGACAGATACGCAGTATTTT. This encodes CASSSSPIRTDTQYF.

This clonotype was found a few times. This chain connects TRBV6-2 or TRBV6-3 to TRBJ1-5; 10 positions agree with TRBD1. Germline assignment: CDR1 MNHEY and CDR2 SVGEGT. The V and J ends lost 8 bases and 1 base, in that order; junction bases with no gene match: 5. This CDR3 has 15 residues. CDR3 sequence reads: CASQPGQGSNQPQHF. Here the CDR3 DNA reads TGTGCCAGCCAACCGGGACAGGGGAGCAATCAGCCCCAGCATTTT.

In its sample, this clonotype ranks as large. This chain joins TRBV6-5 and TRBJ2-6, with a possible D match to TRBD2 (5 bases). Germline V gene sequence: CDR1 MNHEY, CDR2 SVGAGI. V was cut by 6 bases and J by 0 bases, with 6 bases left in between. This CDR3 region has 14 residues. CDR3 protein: CASRRASGANVLTF. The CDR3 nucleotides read TGTGCCAGCAGGCGGGCCTCTGGGGCCAACGTCCTGACTTTC.

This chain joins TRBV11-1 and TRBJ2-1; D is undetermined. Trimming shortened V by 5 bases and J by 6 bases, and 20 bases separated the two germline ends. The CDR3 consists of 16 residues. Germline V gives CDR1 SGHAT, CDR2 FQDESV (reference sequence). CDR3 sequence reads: CASSPPIPRSINEQFF. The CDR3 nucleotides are TGTGCCAGCAGCCCCCCTATCCCACGAAGCATCAATGAGCAGTTCTTC.

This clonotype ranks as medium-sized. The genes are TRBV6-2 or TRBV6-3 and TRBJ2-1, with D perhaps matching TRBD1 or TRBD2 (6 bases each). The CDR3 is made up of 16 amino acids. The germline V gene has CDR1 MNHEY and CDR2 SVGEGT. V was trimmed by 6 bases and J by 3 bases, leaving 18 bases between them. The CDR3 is CASSLLAEGDYNEQFF. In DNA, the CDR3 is TGTGCCAGCAGCTTACTAGCTGAGGGGGACTACAATGAGCAGTTCTTC.

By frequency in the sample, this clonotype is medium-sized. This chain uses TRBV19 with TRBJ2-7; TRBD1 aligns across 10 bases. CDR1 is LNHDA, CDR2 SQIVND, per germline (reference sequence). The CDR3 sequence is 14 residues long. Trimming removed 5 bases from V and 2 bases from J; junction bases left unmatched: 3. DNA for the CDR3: TGTGCCAGTAGTGAAGGACAGGGGGCCTACGAGCAGTACTTC. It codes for CASSEGQGAYEQYF.